One sample yielded the 14 T cell receptor beta chains listed below, sequenced in a study of T cells in localized non-small cell lung cancer. TCRdb's table, derived via immunoSEQ multiplex PCR, lists solely in-frame clones and lacks some. Seen here are around 560 clones, around a quarter observed once, and the top ten hold roughly 15%. Here the sequenced sample was lung tumor tissue, taken before any cancer treatment. These receptors were obtained from a woman between 35 and 70 years old with stage II squamous cell lung carcinoma.

This clone is classed as large. The chain uses TRBV11-3 and TRBJ1-4; 9 nucleotides line up with TRBD1. V trimming: 5 bases; J trimming: 7 bases; junction bases outside the gene matches: 8. The CDR3 runs to 15 residues. The germline gives CDR1 SGHNT, CDR2 YENEEA. CDR3 loop: CASSPETGGGEKLFF. Written as DNA, the CDR3 is TGTGCCAGCAGCCCAGAGACAGGGGGAGGTGAAAAACTGTTTTTT.

This clone was seen a handful of times. The J gene is TRBJ2-3, the V gene TRBV19; 11 bases map to TRBD2. The J segment lost 8 bases and the V segment lost 9 bases, leaving 10 bases of the junction unmatched. Germline V gives CDR1 LNHDA, CDR2 SQIVND (reference sequence). The CDR3 has 14 residues. In DNA, the CDR3 is TGTGCCAGCGGCGTAGCGGGGGGGCAAGTTACGCAGTATTTT. As protein: CASGVAGGQVTQYF.

This rearrangement joins TRBV29-1 to TRBJ2-2, with 9 positions matching TRBD1. Germline V gene data show CDR1 as SQVTM and CDR2 as ANQGSEA. The CDR3 covers 14 residues. V was clipped by 7 bases and J by 3 bases; unmatched bases: 6. CDR3 DNA sequence: TGCAGCGGTAGGACAGGGGTTGACACCGGGGAGCTGTTTTTT. Translated: CSGRTGVDTGELFF.

This clone is categorized as large (0.1 to 1%). The chain has TRBV9 and TRBJ2-7, with 11 bases lining up with TRBD2. V trimming: 4 bases; J trimming: 1 base; junction bases outside the gene matches: 7. Germline CDR1 is SGDLS and CDR2 is YYNGEE. The CDR3 runs to 16 residues. CDR3 amino acids: CASSPGTSGSSYEQYF. The CDR3 coding sequence is TGTGCCAGCAGCCCCGGGACTAGCGGTTCTTCCTACGAGCAGTACTTC.

CDR3 sequence: CASSYGYPNTEAFF. CDR3 nucleotides: TGTGCCAGCAGTTACGGGTACCCGAACACTGAAGCTTTCTTT. The chain has TRBV6-8 and TRBJ1-1, with D hard to call. Germline CDR1 is MNHGY and CDR2 is SAAAGT. Trimming removed 2 bases from V and 1 base from J, with 8 bases in between. This CDR3 comprises 14 residues.

The chain employs TRBV5-1 and TRBJ2-1; 9 nucleotides align to TRBD2. The CDR3 runs to 15 residues. Germline trimming cut 2 bases from V and 6 bases from J; bases unmatched to any gene: 6. CDR1 SGHRS and CDR2 YFSETQ come from the germline V gene. CDR3 in amino acids: CASSFGRGGRNEQFF. The CDR3 bases are TGCGCCAGCAGCTTCGGGCGGGGGGGCCGCAATGAGCAGTTCTTC. The full variable domain, in which reference TRBV5-1 and TRBJ2-1 provide the parts outside the CDR3, is KAGVTQTPRYLIKTRGQQVTLSCSPISGHRSVSWYQQTPGQGLQFLFEYFSETQRNKGNFPGRFSGRQFSNSRSEMNVSTLELGDSALYLCASSFGRGGRNEQFFGPGTRLTVL.

The J gene is TRBJ1-1, the V gene TRBV6-8; D is perhaps TRBD1 (6 bases). Germline values: CDR1 MNHGY, CDR2 SAAAGT. This CDR3 is built from 13 residues. Trimming took 7 bases from V and 5 from J, leaving 14 bases between them. CDR3 residues: CASTQVRGTEAFF. DNA of the CDR3: TGTGCCAGCACCCAGGTGAGGGGGACTGAAGCTTTCTTT.

This clone is termed large. The rearrangement joins TRBV11-3 to TRBJ1-6; the match to TRBD1 covers 8 bases. This CDR3 is built from 14 residues. The ends lost 3 bases at V and 8 bases at J; junction bases unmatched: 3. Per the germline V gene, CDR1 is SGHNT and CDR2 is YENEEA. Here the CDR3 reads CASSLDREYSPLHF. CDR3 bases: TGTGCCAGCAGCTTGGACAGGGAATATTCACCCCTCCACTTT.

The chain carries TRBV19 and TRBJ1-2, with D uncertain. Germline V gene lookup returns CDR1 LNHDA and CDR2 SQIVND (reference sequence). Trimming removed 3 bases from V and 5 bases from J, with 4 bases in between. The length of the CDR3 is 11 residues. The DNA for the CDR3 is TGTGCCAGTAGTATGGGGTATGGCTACACCTTC. Encoded protein: CASSMGYGYTF.

This clone showed up just a few times. The CDR3 region has the DNA TGTGCCAGCAGCCAAGGGCTCGCCCAGTACTTC. It translates to CASSQGLAQYF. The rearrangement joins TRBV14 to TRBJ2-5; D is unclear. The CDR3 is 11 amino acids. Germline V gene sequence: CDR1 SGHDN, CDR2 FVKESK. V was trimmed by 1 base and J by 9 bases, leaving 6 bases between them. The whole variable domain, remainder taken from reference TRBV14 and TRBJ2-5, is EAGVTQFPSHSVIEKGQTVTLRCDPISGHDNLYWYRRVMGKEIKFLLHFVKESKQDESGMPNNRFLAERTGGTYSTLKVQPAELEDSGVYFCASSQGLAQYFGPGTRLLVL.

This clone is labeled as hyperexpanded (1% or more). The rearrangement links TRBV30 to TRBJ1-1; TRBD1 agrees at 10 bases. V dropped 2 bases and J dropped 4; count of bases not matched to a gene: 10. This CDR3 has 16 amino acids. CDR1 is GTSNPN, CDR2 SVGIG, per germline (reference sequence). This CDR3 is CAWSSGDGQGGTEAFF. The CDR3 DNA reads TGTGCCTGGAGTTCTGGGGACGGACAGGGGGGCACTGAAGCTTTCTTT.

The rearrangement uses TRBV28 and TRBJ2-6; D is unclear. Germline V gene data show CDR1 as MDHEN and CDR2 as SYDVKM. Trimming took 2 bases from V and 2 from J, leaving 4 bases between them. The length of the CDR3 is 14 residues. In nucleotides, the CDR3 is TGTGCCAGCAGTTTAGGGGCTGGGGCCAACGTCCTGACTTTC. Its protein is CASSLGAGANVLTF.

Here the CDR3 DNA reads TGCGCCAGCAACACAGGGGGCCTAGCTAATGAAAAACTGTTTTTT. Translating it yields CASNTGGLANEKLFF. The V and J genes are TRBV5-1 and TRBJ1-4; the match to TRBD1 covers 9 bases. With V trimmed by 6 bases and J by 3 bases, 6 bases remained unmatched. Germline-derived CDR1 and CDR2 are SGHRS and YFSETQ. The CDR3 has 15 amino acids.

The chain joins TRBV9 to TRBJ2-5, with D perhaps TRBD2 (6 bases). The V gene lost 3 bases and the J gene lost 5 bases, with 14 bases spanning the gap. CDR1 SGDLS and CDR2 YYNGEE come from the germline V gene. The CDR3 totals 14 residues. CDR3 sequence reads: CASSAGRGRETQYF. The CDR3 region has the DNA TGTGCCAGCAGCGCAGGTCGGGGGAGGGAGACCCAGTACTTC.